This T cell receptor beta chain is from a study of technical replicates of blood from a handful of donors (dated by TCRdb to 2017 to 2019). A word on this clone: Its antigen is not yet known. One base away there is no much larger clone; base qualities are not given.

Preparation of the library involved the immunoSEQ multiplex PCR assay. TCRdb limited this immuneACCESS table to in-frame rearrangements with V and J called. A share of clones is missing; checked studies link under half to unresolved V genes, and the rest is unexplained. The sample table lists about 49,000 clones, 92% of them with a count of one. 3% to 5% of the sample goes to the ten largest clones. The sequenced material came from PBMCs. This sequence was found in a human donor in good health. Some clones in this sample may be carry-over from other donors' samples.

The DNA is as follows: TGTGCCAGCAGCCCGAGCGGGAGGGGGAGCACTGAAGCTTTCTTT. Translated, it gives CASSPSGRGSTEAFF. The chain couples TRBV7-9 to TRBJ1-1; the D gene is perhaps TRBD1, on 6 matching bases. Trimming costs V 5 bases and J 4 bases, and their ends lie 17 bases apart. The CDR3 numbers 15 residues from cysteine through phenylalanine. CDR3 DNA only is kept here, 45 bases in frame from base 1. The germline V gene (reference sequence) supplies CDR1 SEHNR and CDR2 FQNEAQ.